The rows below give T cell receptor beta chains drawn from one sample of a study of T-cell reconstitution after alpha-beta-depleted transplantation in children. TCRdb re-called the PCR reads with MiXCR, one entry per CDR3 protein. The sample gives about 1,000,000 distinct CDR3 sequences, about 31% of which show up once; roughly 28% is in the top ten. This material consisted of PBMCs, mostly from graft donor cells, taken 360 days after TCRalphabeta/CD19-depleted stem cell transplant. These receptors came from a boy in the first two years of life who had a stem cell transplant for SCID, so the T cells may come from the graft donor. CDR3s leave out the opening cysteine and the closing phenylalanine or tryptophan. Size is omitted from some rows. Given values are once, few, many or a class for expanded clones.

J: TRBJ1-1; size: few; V: TRBV27; CDR3: ASSPLVGNTEAF
J: TRBJ2-5; size: NA; V: TRBV30; CDR3: AWSVRLRQETQY
J: TRBJ2-1; size: few; V: TRBV30; CDR3: AWSDEGASLGNEQF
J: TRBJ2-6; size: NA; V: TRBV5-1; CDR3: ASREHRASGANVLT
J: TRBJ2-5; size: few; V: TRBV20-1; CDR3: SATTLRGEETQY
J: TRBJ1-1; size: once; V: TRBV7-8; CDR3: ASSLGGLTDVAEAF
J: TRBJ2-7; size: NA; V: TRBV4-3; CDR3: ASSQTGSSSYEQY
J: TRBJ2-5; size: NA; V: TRBV20-1; CDR3: SARGAGSYQETQY
J: TRBJ2-5; size: NA; V: TRBV12-3/TRBV12-4; CDR3: ASSFGGHQETQY
J: TRBJ2-7; size: NA; V: TRBV2; CDR3: ASSIWTAGTLSYEQY
J: TRBJ2-5; size: NA; V: TRBV7-2; CDR3: ASRTAGALQETQY
J: TRBJ1-1; size: NA; V: TRBV12-3/TRBV12-4; CDR3: ASSFAREAF
J: TRBJ2-7; size: NA; V: TRBV28; CDR3: ASSPPPENYEQY
J: TRBJ2-3; size: NA; V: TRBV4-1; CDR3: ASRDTDTQY
J: TRBJ1-5; size: NA; V: TRBV7-7; CDR3: ASITLTSFTTLQDQPQH
J: TRBJ2-5; size: NA; V: TRBV10-3; CDR3: AISDLRGHQETQY
J: TRBJ2-5; size: few; V: TRBV7-2; CDR3: ASSSYRDQETQY
J: TRBJ2-3; size: few; V: TRBV11-2; CDR3: ASSIPRKASGGPGTDTQY
J: TRBJ2-2; size: many; V: TRBV29-1; CDR3: SVEEGLGTGELF
J: TRBJ2-5; size: few; V: TRBV27; CDR3: ASSFSGKETQY
J: TRBJ2-2; size: NA; V: TRBV4-1; CDR3: ASSQPLRGLAGELF
J: TRBJ2-7; size: few; V: TRBV5-1; CDR3: ASSSDGTYEQY
J: TRBJ2-7; size: once; V: TRBV28; CDR3: ASNKPGQPSEQY
J: TRBJ1-1; size: few; V: TRBV7-9; CDR3: ASSTPQGRNTEAF